This record covers a single T cell receptor (beta chain). This specimen comes from a study of T cell clonotyping in hematopoietic cell transplantation. Sequencing was performed with immunoSEQ multiplex PCR; in TCRdb, only in-frame clones are kept and a portion is missing. The data contain over 7,000 clones, 80% to 90% of them seen just once; the ten biggest clones take up more than 4.5%. The V gene's germline CDR1 is SGHDT and CDR2 YYEEEE. Trimming removed 0 bases from V and 3 bases from J, with 15 bases in between. This CDR3 region has 16 residues. This chain connects TRBV5-6 to TRBJ1-2, with a weak D call TRBD1 (5 bases). The specimen comprised peripheral blood mononuclear cells, sampled 180 days after allogeneic stem cell transplant. This sequence was found in a female patient aged 50-59 years who had an allogeneic stem cell transplant from an unrelated donor, so the T cells may come from the graft donor. Some clones in this sample may be carry-over from other donors' samples. The CDR3 region is CASSLVGGGEYYGYTF. CDR3 coding DNA: TGTGCCAGCAGCTTGGTTGGGGGAGGGGAATACTATGGCTACACCTTC.